The clone carrying this T cell receptor beta chain was seen repeatedly, ten times or more. Its antigen is still unknown. The CDR3 runs to 15 residues. Looked up from germline, CDR1 is MGHRA and CDR2 is YSYEKL. The junction had 1 base not matched to a gene; V was cut back by 0 bases and J by 2 bases. The source of the sample is a study of T cells after posttransplantation cyclophosphamide. Study-level findings and limits: Tissue-infiltrating T cells from skin or gut overlapped little with blood T cells.

Here immunoSEQ multiplex PCR was the method, and the copy in TCRdb shows in-frame clones only, minus some. Observed are roughly 42,000 clones, no singletons, with the top ten taking approximately 4.9%. The clonotype originates from a woman between 50 and 59 years old in good health and a related stem cell transplant donor. Sequenced: PBMCs. The rearrangement links TRBV4-1 to TRBJ2-7; 10 nucleotides agree with TRBD1. The CDR3 here is CASSQEGQGTYEQYF. The CDR3 DNA reads TGCGCCAGCAGCCAAGAGGGACAGGGGACCTACGAGCAGTACTTC.